This entry concerns a single TCR beta chain. TCRdb called the RACE reads again in MiXCR, with one record for every CDR3 protein. The sample holds 95,000 to 150,000 distinct CDR3 sequences, approximately 10% seen once. This sample was taken from a study of human T cells and chemical hapten exposure. About the study: DPC at 2% was the sensitizing agent, placed on about 2 cm by about 2 cm of upper inner arm skin.

The CDR3 spans 15 residues. The V gene's germline CDR1 is SGHRS and CDR2 YFSETQ. The trim removed 2 bases at V and 2 bases at J, leaving 4 bases unmatched. Time point of the sample: patch test 3, about 24 weeks after DPC sensitization. Treatment reported: therapeutic diphenylcyclopropenone sensitization with weekly scalp DPC. The sample here was whole blood, taken in connection with sensitization to the hapten diphenylcyclopropenone (DPC). The origin of this receptor is a woman aged 45-65 years with alopecia areata. Some clones in this sample may be carry-over from other donors' samples. This rearrangement joins TRBV5-1 to TRBJ2-3; TRBD1 agrees at 8 bases. Written as DNA, the CDR3 is TGCGCCAGCAGCTTTAGACAGGGGAACACAGATACGCAGTATTTT. Protein: CASSFRQGNTDTQYF.